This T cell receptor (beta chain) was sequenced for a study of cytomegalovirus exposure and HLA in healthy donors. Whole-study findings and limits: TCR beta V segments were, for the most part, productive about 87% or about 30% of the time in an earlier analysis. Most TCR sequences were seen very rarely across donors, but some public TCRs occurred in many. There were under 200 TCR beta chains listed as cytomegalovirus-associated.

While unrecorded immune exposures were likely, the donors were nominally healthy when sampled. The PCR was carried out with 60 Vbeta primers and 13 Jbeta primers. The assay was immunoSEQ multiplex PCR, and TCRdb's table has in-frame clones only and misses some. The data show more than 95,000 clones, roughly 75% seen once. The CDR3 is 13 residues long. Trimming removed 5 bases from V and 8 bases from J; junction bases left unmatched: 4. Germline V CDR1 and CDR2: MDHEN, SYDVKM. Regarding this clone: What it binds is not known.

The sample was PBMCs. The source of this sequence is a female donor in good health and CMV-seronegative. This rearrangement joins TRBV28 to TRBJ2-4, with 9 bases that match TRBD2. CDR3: CASSGSGSYIQYF. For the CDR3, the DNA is TGTGCCAGCAGTGGTAGCGGGAGCTACATTCAGTACTTC.